Below are 22 T cell receptor beta chains sequenced from a single sample in a study of shared clonotypes between healthy human individuals. Libraries were prepared by immunoSEQ multiplex PCR; TCRdb keeps only in-frame clonotypes and omits some of them. The data contain roughly 2.5 million clones, more than 90% of them singletons. Material for sequencing was naive CD4+ T cells sorted from blood. Documented subset: CD45RA+ positively selected. The origin of the receptors is a man in his late teens or twenties in good health.

The chain combines TRBV9 with TRBJ2-3; D call uncertain. V lost 4 bases, J lost 0 bases, and 6 bases lay in between. This CDR3 contains 13 residues. CDR1 and CDR2 from the germline V gene are SGDLS and YYNGEE. The CDR3 loop reads CASSSSSTDTQYF. The CDR3 DNA is TGTGCCAGCAGCTCTTCTAGCACAGATACGCAGTATTTT.

The chain couples TRBV2 to TRBJ1-4; 7 bases are shared with TRBD1. The V segment lost 0 bases and the J segment 5 bases; nucleotides outside the gene matches: 6. The CDR3 consists of 16 residues. Germline V lookup: CDR1 SNHLY, CDR2 FYNNEI. Here the CDR3 DNA reads TGTGCCAGCAGTGAAGCTGGACAGGCCGGGAATGAAAAACTGTTTTTT. Its protein is CASSEAGQAGNEKLFF.

The rearrangement uses TRBV5-1 and TRBJ2-7, with D maybe TRBD1 (5 bases). Trimming shortened V by 2 bases and J by 5 bases, and 14 bases separated the two germline ends. Germline CDR1 is SGHRS and CDR2 is YFSETQ. The CDR3 runs 14 residues. CDR3 loop: CASSFLLPDNEQYF. The CDR3 nucleotides read TGCGCCAGCAGCTTCCTACTGCCGGACAACGAGCAGTACTTC.

This clone appeared a single time. The chain carries TRBV28 and TRBJ1-3; no clear D. CDR1 and CDR2 (germline): MDHEN, SYDVKM. V gave up 4 bases and J gave up 0 bases, with 7 bases separating them. The CDR3 sequence is 14 residues long. The CDR3 sequence: CASSSEISGNTIYF. In DNA form, the CDR3 reads TGTGCCAGCAGTTCCGAGATCTCTGGAAACACCATATATTTT.

The CDR3, as DNA: TGTGCCAGTTGGACAGGCGGAAATTCACCCCTCCACTTT. Residues: CASWTGGNSPLHF. V usage is TRBV5-4 and J usage is TRBJ1-6, with 7 nucleotides matching TRBD1. The trim removed 8 bases at V and 7 bases at J, leaving 6 bases unmatched. The CDR3 sequence is 13 residues long. CDR1 and CDR2 from the germline V gene are SGHNT and YYREEE (reference sequence).

The rearrangement links TRBV2 to TRBJ2-1; a weak D match, TRBD2 (6 bases). From germline, CDR1 is SNHLY and CDR2 FYNNEI. The CDR3 loop spans 14 amino acids. V was shortened by 1 base and J by 4 bases, with 8 bases between the two germline ends. CDR3 DNA sequence: TGTGCCAGCAGTGAAGATAGCGGATACAATGAGCAGTTCTTC. This encodes CASSEDSGYNEQFF.

The chain uses TRBV18 and TRBJ2-2; no definite D call. V was cut by 2 bases and J by 4 bases, with 14 bases left in between. The CDR3 is made up of 16 amino acids. Germline lookup yields CDR1 KGHSH and CDR2 LQKENI. CDR3 region: CASSPAIGSVTGELFF. The CDR3 DNA reads TGTGCCAGCTCACCAGCAATAGGGTCCGTCACCGGGGAGCTGTTTTTT.

Comments on this clone: This sample also contains other DNA sequences that code for the same CDR3. The chain is built from TRBV5-4 and TRBJ2-5; either TRBD1 or TRBD2 may supply D (5 bases each). The germline V gene encodes CDR1 SGHNT and CDR2 YYREEE (reference sequence). This CDR3 is 14 amino acids long. Trimming took 4 bases from V and 1 from J, leaving 11 bases between them. The DNA for the CDR3 is TGTGCCAGCAGCCTGGTCGGGACCCAAGAGACCCAGTACTTC. Translating it yields CASSLVGTQETQYF.

This chain connects TRBV25-1 to TRBJ1-1; TRBD1 matches at 9 bases. Germline V gene lookup returns CDR1 MGHDK and CDR2 SYGVNS. The CDR3 is made up of 14 amino acids. V dropped 6 bases and J dropped 4; count of bases not matched to a gene: 6. The CDR3 DNA is TGTGCCAGCAGAGAGACAGGGGGTGGCACTGAAGCTTTCTTT. Amino acid sequence: CASRETGGGTEAFF. Full variable domain (rest looked up from reference TRBV25-1 and TRBJ1-1): EADIYQTPRYLVIGTGKKITLECSQTMGHDKMYWYQQDPGMELHLIHYSYGVNSTEKGDLSSESTVSRIRTEHFPLTLESARPSHTSQYLCASRETGGGTEAFFGQGTRLTVV.

V and J are TRBV4-3 and TRBJ1-3; D ambiguous. The V end was cut by 4 bases, the J end by 2 bases, with 12 bases between. The CDR3 sequence is 15 residues long. The germline gives CDR1 LGHNA, CDR2 YSLEER. The CDR3 protein is CASSRHKEAGNTIYF. The CDR3 DNA follows: TGCGCCAGCAGCCGACATAAGGAGGCTGGAAACACCATATATTTT.

The chain employs TRBV30 and TRBJ2-5; 7 bases are a match to TRBD2. Germline lookup yields CDR1 GTSNPN and CDR2 SVGIG (reference sequence). V trimming: 5 bases; J trimming: 2 bases; junction bases outside the gene matches: 5. This CDR3 is 13 amino acids long. CDR3 sequence reads: CAWSTSFQETQYF. The CDR3, as DNA: TGTGCCTGGTCGACTAGCTTTCAAGAGACCCAGTACTTC.

This chain uses TRBV2 with TRBJ1-6, with 8 bases lining up with TRBD1. CDR1 is SNHLY and CDR2 is FYNNEI in the germline V gene. This CDR3 contains 16 residues. V shed 5 bases and J 14 bases; nucleotides not matched to a gene: 17. The CDR3 spells CASSRGEGQVTSALHF. The CDR3, as DNA: TGTGCCAGCAGTCGTGGAGAGGGACAGGTAACCTCGGCCCTCCACTTT. The variable domain in full, completed from reference TRBV2 and TRBJ1-6, reads EPEVTQTPSHQVTQMGQEVILRCVPISNHLYFYWYRQILGQKVEFLVSFYNNEISEKSEIFDDQFSVERPDGSNFTLKIRSTKLEDSAMYFCASSRGEGQVTSALHFGNGTRLTVT.

The chain links TRBV2 to TRBJ1-1, with 8 bases that match TRBD1. CDR3 length equals 17 residues. V gave up 5 bases and J gave up 2 bases; unmatched junction bases: 13. Germline CDR1 is SNHLY and CDR2 is FYNNEI. In DNA form, the CDR3 reads TGTGCCAGCAGTCTCAGGGGGCGCGAAGCTCTCAACACTGAAGCTTTCTTT. Its protein product is CASSLRGREALNTEAFF. Supplemented by reference TRBV2 and TRBJ1-1, the full variable domain reads EPEVTQTPSHQVTQMGQEVILRCVPISNHLYFYWYRQILGQKVEFLVSFYNNEISEKSEIFDDQFSVERPDGSNFTLKIRSTKLEDSAMYFCASSLRGREALNTEAFFGQGTRLTVV.

This clone was observed once. Other DNA variants within this sample encode the same CDR3. J is TRBJ2-2 and V is TRBV25-1, with TRBD2 matching 8 bases. Germline CDR1 and CDR2: MGHDK and SYGVNS. V lost 2 bases to trimming and J lost 5 bases; unmatched junction nucleotides: 1. This CDR3 region has 14 residues. The CDR3 DNA follows: TGTGCCAGCAGTGAAGCGGGAGGAACCGGGGAGCTGTTTTTT. Translated: CASSEAGGTGELFF.

This clone was detected once. The chain combines TRBV6-1 with TRBJ1-5; 8 nucleotides line up with TRBD1. The CDR3 is 15 residues long. Germline V CDR1 and CDR2: MNHNS, SASEGT. With 7 bases clipped from V and 0 bases from J, the junction kept 5 bases outside the gene matches. CDR3 residues: CASKMTGDSNQPQHF. CDR3 nucleotides: TGTGCCAGCAAGATGACAGGGGATAGCAATCAGCCCCAGCATTTT.

J is TRBJ2-7 and V is TRBV6-6; perhaps D is TRBD1 or TRBD2 (5 bases each). This CDR3 spans 13 amino acids. Germline V gene sequence: CDR1 MNHNY, CDR2 SVGAGI (reference sequence). V lost 7 bases, J lost 0 bases, and 10 bases lay in between. CDR3 nucleotides: TGTGCCAGCATGGGGACCAGCTCCTACGAGCAGTACTTC. This codes for CASMGTSSYEQYF.

Turning to this clone: The same CDR3 can be traced to other DNA sequences in this sample. The chain joins TRBV5-4 to TRBJ2-5; D might be TRBD1 (5 bases). Germline loops: CDR1 SGHNT, CDR2 YYREEE (reference sequence). The V and J ends lost 4 bases and 1 base respectively, with 5 bases between them. The CDR3 has 12 amino acids. CDR3 sequence (DNA): TGTGCCAGCAGCAGGGGCCAAGAGACCCAGTACTTC. This sequence encodes CASSRGQETQYF.

This clone was counted a single time. The chain links TRBV5-4 to TRBJ2-3; 7 positions agree with TRBD2. This CDR3 contains 15 residues. Germline trimming cut 2 bases from V and 3 bases from J; bases unmatched to any gene: 6. Per germline, CDR1 SGHNT and CDR2 YYREEE (reference sequence). Written as DNA, the CDR3 is TGTGCCAGCAGCTTCATGGGGGGGGGAACAGATACGCAGTATTTT. The encoded protein is CASSFMGGGTDTQYF.

This chain joins TRBV11-2 and TRBJ2-7, with D perhaps TRBD1 (6 bases). Germline loops: CDR1 SGHAT, CDR2 FQNNGV. V was cut by 5 bases and J by 5 bases, with 16 bases left in between. CDR3 length: 14 residues. The CDR3 sequence: CASSLGGVGDEQYF. The CDR3 DNA is TGTGCCAGCAGCCTAGGGGGAGTAGGGGACGAGCAGTACTTC.

The V gene is TRBV28, the J gene TRBJ2-7; the D gene is possibly TRBD1 (6 bases). Trimming took off 6 bases at V and 4 bases at J, with 16 bases between the two ends. In germline, CDR1 is MDHEN, CDR2 SYDVKM. The CDR3 consists of 14 residues. Here the CDR3 DNA reads TGTGCCAGCAGCCCAGGGGCGATTGCTTACGAGCAGTACTTC. Its protein product is CASSPGAIAYEQYF.

CDR3 protein: CASSDGGSPQYF. Here the CDR3 DNA reads TGTGCCAGCAGTGATGGAGGTTCCCCCCAGTACTTC. This chain links TRBV2 with TRBJ2-7, with D tentatively TRBD2 (5 bases). CDR1 SNHLY and CDR2 FYNNEI come from the germline V gene. The CDR3 totals 12 residues. Trimming left V 3 bases short and J 10 bases short, with 13 bases between.

V usage is TRBV10-1 and J usage is TRBJ2-4; 8 bases are a match to TRBD1. This CDR3 comprises 12 residues. After removal of 6 bases from V and 14 bases from J, the junction contained 9 bases not matched to a gene. Germline lookup yields CDR1 WNHNN and CDR2 SYGVQD (reference sequence). Here the CDR3 reads CASRETGARKYF. In nucleotides, the CDR3 is TGCGCCAGCAGGGAGACAGGGGCCCGTAAGTACTTC.